Below, 7 T cell receptor beta chains from the same sample are listed, as sequenced in a study of early T cells in non-severe SARS-CoV-2 infection. MiXCR was run by TCRdb on the 5' RACE reads, yielding one entry per CDR3 protein. The sample records about 130,000 distinct CDR3 sequences, about 15% being singletons. Sequencing was carried out using whole blood. Receptors originate from an adult who was a healthcare worker with PCR-confirmed SARS-CoV-2 infection or an uninfected control (not recorded which).

In its sample, this clonotype was seen a few times. V and J are TRBV5-1 and TRBJ2-5; no reliable D call. The CDR3 runs 14 residues. Germline assignment: CDR1 SGHRS and CDR2 YFSETQ. The V gene lost 0 bases and the J gene lost 3 bases, with 9 bases spanning the gap. CDR3 sequence: CASSLGSKKETQYF. The CDR3, as DNA: TGCGCCAGCAGCTTGGGGTCGAAGAAAGAGACCCAGTACTTC.

This clonotype has a handful of counts. This sequence joins TRBV20-1 and TRBJ2-1, with 7 nucleotides matching TRBD2. V shed 2 bases and J 0 bases; nucleotides not matched to a gene: 13. The length of the CDR3 is 18 residues. CDR1 and CDR2 (germline): DFQATT, SNEGSKA (reference sequence). CDR3 sequence reads: CSARPPPTSLSSYNEQFF. In DNA form, the CDR3 reads TGCAGTGCTAGACCCCCCCCGACTAGCCTAAGCTCCTACAATGAGCAGTTCTTC.

The DNA for the CDR3 is TGCGCCAGCAGCGTCAACAAGTTCCAGGAGACCCAGTACTTC. Encoded protein: CASSVNKFQETQYF. V is TRBV5-1 and J is TRBJ2-5, with D uncertain. Trimming shortened V by 4 bases and J by 5 bases, and 15 bases separated the two germline ends. Germline V CDR1 and CDR2: SGHRS, YFSETQ. The CDR3 contains 14 residues.

This chain links TRBV5-4 with TRBJ1-6; TRBD1 might be the D (6 bases). Germline V gene lookup returns CDR1 SGHNT and CDR2 YYREEE (reference sequence). This CDR3 comprises 14 residues. With 6 bases removed from V and 6 bases from J, the gap between germline ends came to 13 bases. This CDR3 is CASNLQGANSPLHF. CDR3 nucleotide sequence: TGTGCCAGCAACTTACAGGGTGCTAATTCACCCCTCCACTTT. The full variable domain, rest sourced from reference TRBV5-4 and TRBJ1-6, is ETGVTQSPTHLIKTRGQQVTLRCSSQSGHNTVSWYQQALGQGPQFIFQYYREEENGRGNFPPRFSGLQFPNYSSELNVNALELDDSALYLCASNLQGANSPLHFGNGTRLTVT.

This clonotype was detected only a few times. V gene TRBV7-9 combines with J gene TRBJ2-3; 8 nucleotides line up with TRBD2. V lost 2 bases and J lost 5; bases outside the gene matches: 6. Germline lookup yields CDR1 SEHNR and CDR2 FQNEAQ (reference sequence). This CDR3 has 15 residues. The CDR3 region is CASSLYGGAEDTQYF. DNA of the CDR3: TGTGCCAGCAGCTTATACGGGGGGGCCGAAGATACGCAGTATTTT.

The rearrangement uses TRBV7-9 and TRBJ2-1; the D is unclear. Trimming pared 0 bases from V and 6 bases from J, leaving 9 bases between. The germline V gene encodes CDR1 SEHNR and CDR2 FQNEAQ (reference sequence). This CDR3 contains 14 residues. In DNA form, the CDR3 reads TGTGCCAGCAGCTTAGCGGTCAGATTCAATGAGCAGTTCTTC. Translation: CASSLAVRFNEQFF.

This clonotype was picked up a small number of times. The chain links TRBV3-1 to TRBJ2-3; no clear D gene. CDR3 size: 12 residues. The V end was cut by 1 base, the J end by 6 bases, with 5 bases between. Germline CDR1 LGHDT, CDR2 YNNKEL (reference sequence). The CDR3 bases are TGTGCCAGCAGCCAAGTATCGGATACGCAGTATTTT. Translating it yields CASSQVSDTQYF.